This TCR beta chain comes out of a study of Graves' ophthalmopathy and Graves' hyperthyroidism. Amplification targeted the TCR beta CDR3 regions, with RNA transcripts as the source material. An initial RT-PCR round employing HTBI primers preceded a second-round multiplex PCR. One entry per CDR3 protein results from TCRdb running MiXCR on the multiplex PCR reads. The sample consists of about 480,000 distinct CDR3 sequences, roughly an eighth of them appearing once. Many counts were recorded for this clonotype. The CDR3 sequence is 13 residues long. V was pared by 7 bases and J by 1 base, with 9 bases between. CDR1 is KGHDR and CDR2 is SFDVKD in the germline V gene.

The TCR sequence derives from a woman under 40 with Graves' ophthalmopathy. Sequencing was done on a sample of blood. The chain carries TRBV24-1 and TRBJ1-1; D ambiguous. The CDR3 region has the DNA TGTGCCACCAGGACACAGAGGAACACTGAAGCTTTCTTT. It encodes CATRTQRNTEAFF.